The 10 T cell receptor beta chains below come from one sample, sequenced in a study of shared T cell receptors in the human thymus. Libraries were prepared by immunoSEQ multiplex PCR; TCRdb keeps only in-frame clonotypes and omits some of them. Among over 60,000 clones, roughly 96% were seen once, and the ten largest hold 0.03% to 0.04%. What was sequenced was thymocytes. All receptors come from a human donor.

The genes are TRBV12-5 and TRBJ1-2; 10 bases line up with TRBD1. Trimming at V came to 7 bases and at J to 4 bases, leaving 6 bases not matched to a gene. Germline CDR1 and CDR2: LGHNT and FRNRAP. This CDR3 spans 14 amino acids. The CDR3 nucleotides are TGTGCTAGTGAAGGACAGGGGGTTATCTATGGCTACACCTTC. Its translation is CASEGQGVIYGYTF.

The CDR3 spells CASSPQVSPYEQYF. DNA of the CDR3: TGTGCCAGCAGCCCCCAGGTCAGTCCCTACGAGCAGTACTTC. The genes are TRBV7-2 and TRBJ2-7; no clear D. Germline CDR1 is SGHTA and CDR2 is FQGNSA. The CDR3 contains 14 residues. The ends were cut back, 5 bases at V and 2 bases at J, with 13 bases in the middle.

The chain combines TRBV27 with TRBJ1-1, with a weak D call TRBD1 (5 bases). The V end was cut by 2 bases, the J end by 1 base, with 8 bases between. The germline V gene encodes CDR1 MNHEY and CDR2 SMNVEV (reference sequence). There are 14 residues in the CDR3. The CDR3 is CASSLRDENTEAFF. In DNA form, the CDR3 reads TGTGCCAGCAGTTTAAGGGACGAGAACACTGAAGCTTTCTTT.

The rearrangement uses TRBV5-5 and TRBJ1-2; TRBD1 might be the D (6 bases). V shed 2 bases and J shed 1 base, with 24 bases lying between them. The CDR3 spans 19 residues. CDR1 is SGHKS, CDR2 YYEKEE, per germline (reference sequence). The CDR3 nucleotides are TGTGCCAGCAGCTTAGAGACCGGGACATGTTTCAACCTTAACTATGGCTACACCTTC. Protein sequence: CASSLETGTCFNLNYGYTF.

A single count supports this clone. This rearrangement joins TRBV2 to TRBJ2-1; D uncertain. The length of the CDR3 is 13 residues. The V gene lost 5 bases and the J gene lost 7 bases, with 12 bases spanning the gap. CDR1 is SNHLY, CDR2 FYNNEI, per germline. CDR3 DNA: TGTGCCAGCAGTCTAAGCTACAAAAATGAGCAGTTCTTC. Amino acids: CASSLSYKNEQFF.

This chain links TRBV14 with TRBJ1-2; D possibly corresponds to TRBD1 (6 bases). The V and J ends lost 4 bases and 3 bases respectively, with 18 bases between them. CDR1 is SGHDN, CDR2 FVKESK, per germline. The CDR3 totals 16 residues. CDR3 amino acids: CASSLDRRATHYGYTF. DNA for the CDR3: TGTGCCAGCAGCCTCGACAGGAGGGCTACCCACTATGGCTACACCTTC.

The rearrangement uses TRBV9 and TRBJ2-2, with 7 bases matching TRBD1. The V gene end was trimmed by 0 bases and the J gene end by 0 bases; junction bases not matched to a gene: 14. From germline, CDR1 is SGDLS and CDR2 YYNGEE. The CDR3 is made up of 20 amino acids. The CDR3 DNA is TGTGCCAGCAGCGTAGACATAAAAGGGGCAGGGACAGCGAACACCGGGGAGCTGTTTTTT. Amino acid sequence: CASSVDIKGAGTANTGELFF. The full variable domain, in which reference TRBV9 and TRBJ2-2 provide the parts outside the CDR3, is DSGVTQTPKHLITATGQRVTLRCSPRSGDLSVYWYQQSLDQGLQFLIQYYNGEERAKGNILERFSAQQFPDLHSELNLSSLELGDSALYFCASSVDIKGAGTANTGELFFGEGSRLTVL.

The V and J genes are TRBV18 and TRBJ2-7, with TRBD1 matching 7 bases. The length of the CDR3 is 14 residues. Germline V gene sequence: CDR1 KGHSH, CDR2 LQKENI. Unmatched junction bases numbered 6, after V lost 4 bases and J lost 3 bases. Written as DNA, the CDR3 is TGTGCCAGCTCACGGGGGCAGGGGGTCTACGAGCAGTACTTC. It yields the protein CASSRGQGVYEQYF.

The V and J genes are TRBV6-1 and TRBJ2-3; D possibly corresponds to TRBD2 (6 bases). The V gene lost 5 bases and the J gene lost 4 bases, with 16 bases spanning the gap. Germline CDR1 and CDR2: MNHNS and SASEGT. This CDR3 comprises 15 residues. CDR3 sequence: CASSTLGRGPDTQYF. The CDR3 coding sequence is TGTGCCAGCAGTACCCTCGGGCGGGGACCAGATACGCAGTATTTT.

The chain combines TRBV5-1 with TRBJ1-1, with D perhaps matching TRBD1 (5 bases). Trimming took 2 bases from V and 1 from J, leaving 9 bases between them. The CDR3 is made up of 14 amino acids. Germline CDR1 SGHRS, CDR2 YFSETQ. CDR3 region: CASSFSTGNTEAFF. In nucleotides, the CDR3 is TGCGCCAGCAGCTTCTCCACAGGGAACACTGAAGCTTTCTTT.